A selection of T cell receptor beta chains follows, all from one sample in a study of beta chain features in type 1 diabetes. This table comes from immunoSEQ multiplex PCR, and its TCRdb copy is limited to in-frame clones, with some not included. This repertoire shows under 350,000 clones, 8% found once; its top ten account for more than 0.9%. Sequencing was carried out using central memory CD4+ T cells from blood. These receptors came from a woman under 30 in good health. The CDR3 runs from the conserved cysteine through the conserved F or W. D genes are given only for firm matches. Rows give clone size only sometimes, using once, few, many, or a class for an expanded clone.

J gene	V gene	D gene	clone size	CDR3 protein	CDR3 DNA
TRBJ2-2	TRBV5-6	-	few	CASSSPTAYGGGELFF	TGTGCCAGCAGTTCCCCGACGGCTTATGGGGGCGGGGAGCTGTTTTTT
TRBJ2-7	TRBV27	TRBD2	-	CASSLVSGSSYEQYF	TGTGCCAGCAGTTTAGTGAGCGGGAGCTCCTACGAGCAGTACTTC
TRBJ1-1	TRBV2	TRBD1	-	CASSRQGEGMNTEAFF	TGTGCCAGCAGTAGACAGGGGGAGGGGATGAACACTGAAGCTTTCTTT
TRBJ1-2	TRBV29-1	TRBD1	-	CSVTGEGYGYTF	TGCAGCGTAACAGGGGAAGGCTATGGCTACACCTTC
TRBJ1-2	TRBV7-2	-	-	CASSLIGADSGGYTF	TGTGCCAGCAGCTTAATCGGGGCGGACAGCGGTGGCTACACCTTC
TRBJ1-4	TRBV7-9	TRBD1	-	CASSLGDRGQEKLFF	TGTGCCAGCAGCTTAGGTGACAGGGGGCAAGAAAAACTGTTTTTT
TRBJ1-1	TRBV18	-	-	CASSVSPDTEAFF	TGTGCCAGCTCAGTTTCCCCGGACACTGAAGCTTTCTTT
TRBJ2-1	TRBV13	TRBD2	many	CASTPIGRKGNEQFF	TGTGCCAGCACCCCAATCGGGAGGAAGGGCAATGAGCAGTTCTTC
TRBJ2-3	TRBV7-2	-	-	CASSKSTDTQYF	TGTGCCAGCAGCAAGAGCACAGATACGCAGTATTTT
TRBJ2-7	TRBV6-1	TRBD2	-	CASSEASGLAGGPLYEQYF	TGTGCCAGCAGTGAAGCTTCAGGGCTAGCGGGAGGACCACTCTACGAGCAGTACTTC
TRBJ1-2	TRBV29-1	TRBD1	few	CSALDPDRDYGYTF	TGCAGCGCCTTGGACCCCGACAGGGACTATGGCTACACCTTC
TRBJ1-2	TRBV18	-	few	CASSPSLRTNYGYTF	TGTGCCAGCTCACCAAGTCTCCGAACTAACTATGGCTACACCTTC
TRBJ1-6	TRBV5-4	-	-	CASTFRLGGYSPLHF	TGTGCCAGCACCTTCCGACTGGGGGGTTACTCACCCCTCCACTTT
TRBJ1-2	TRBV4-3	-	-	CASSQQLRNPGYTF	TGCGCCAGCAGCCAACAGCTCCGGAACCCGGGCTACACCTTC
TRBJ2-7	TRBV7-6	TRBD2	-	CASSLSTAGGSYEQYF	TGTGCCAGCAGCTTATCCACGGCGGGAGGATCCTACGAGCAGTACTTC
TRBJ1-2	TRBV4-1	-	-	CASSHQDTGYDYTF	TGCGCCAGCAGCCACCAAGACACAGGTTATGACTACACCTTC
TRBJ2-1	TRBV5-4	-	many	CASSRDAYNEQFF	TGTGCCAGCAGTAGGGACGCCTACAATGAGCAGTTCTTC
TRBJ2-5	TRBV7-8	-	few	CASSGKETQYF	TGTGCCAGCAGCGGAAAAGAGACCCAGTACTTC
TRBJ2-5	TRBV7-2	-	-	CASSAHGVEGETQYF	TGTGCCAGCAGCGCCCACGGGGTGGAGGGGGAGACCCAGTACTTC
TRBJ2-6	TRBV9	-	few	CASSPRQATSGANVLTF	TGTGCCAGCAGCCCCAGACAGGCGACCTCTGGGGCCAACGTCCTGACTTTC
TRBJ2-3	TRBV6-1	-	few	CASSAIGSTDTQYF	TGTGCCAGCAGTGCGATTGGTAGTACAGATACGCAGTATTTT
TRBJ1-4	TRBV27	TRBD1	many	CASSTLVGDSTNEKLFF	TGTGCCAGCAGTACCCTGGTTGGGGACAGTACTAATGAAAAACTGTTTTTT
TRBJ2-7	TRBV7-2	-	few	CASSLEYVLTYEQYF	TGTGCCAGCAGCTTAGAGTATGTCCTTACCTACGAGCAGTACTTC
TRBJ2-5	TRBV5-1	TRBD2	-	CASSLAASGLGETQYF	TGCGCCAGCAGCTTGGCCGCTAGCGGGCTGGGGGAGACCCAGTACTTC
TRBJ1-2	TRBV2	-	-	CASSAEGHYGYTF	TGTGCCAGCAGTGCGGAGGGGCACTATGGCTACACCTTC
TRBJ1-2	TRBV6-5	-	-	CASSERASNYGYTF	TGTGCCAGCAGTGAACGGGCAAGTAACTATGGCTACACCTTC
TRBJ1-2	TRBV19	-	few	CASSIYGQGPNYGYTF	TGTGCCAGTAGTATTTATGGGCAGGGCCCGAACTATGGCTACACCTTC
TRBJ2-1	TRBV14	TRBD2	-	CASSPARGLAGVGEQFF	TGTGCCAGCAGCCCCGCCCGCGGGCTAGCGGGAGTCGGTGAGCAGTTCTTC
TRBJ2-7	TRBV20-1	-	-	CSASRDREQYF	TGCAGTGCTAGCAGGGACCGAGAGCAGTACTTC
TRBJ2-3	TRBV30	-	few	CAWREDPRSDTQYF	TGTGCCTGGAGAGAGGACCCTAGGTCAGATACGCAGTATTTT
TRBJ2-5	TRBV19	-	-	CASSHSPNDETQYF	TGTGCCAGTAGTCATAGCCCAAACGACGAGACCCAGTACTTC
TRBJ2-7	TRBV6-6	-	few	CASSSGSSGEQYF	TGTGCCAGCAGTTCAGGGAGTTCTGGCGAGCAGTACTTC
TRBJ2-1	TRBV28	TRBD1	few	CASTAPGQGVNEQFF	TGTGCCAGCACCGCGCCGGGACAGGGGGTCAATGAGCAGTTCTTC
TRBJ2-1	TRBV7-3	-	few	CASSLGDNNEQFF	TGTGCCAGCAGCTTAGGGGATAACAATGAGCAGTTCTTC
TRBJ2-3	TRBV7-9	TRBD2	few	CASSLASGVQGTQYF	TGTGCCAGCAGCTTAGCTAGCGGGGTGCAGGGTACGCAGTATTTT
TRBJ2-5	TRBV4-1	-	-	CASSQVSATKYQETQYF	TGCGCCAGCAGCCAAGTATCAGCGACTAAGTACCAAGAGACCCAGTACTTC
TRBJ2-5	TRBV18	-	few	CASSPRRQETQYF	TGTGCCAGCTCACCGCGAAGGCAAGAGACCCAGTACTTC
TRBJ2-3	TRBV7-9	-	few	CASSLLSTDTQYF	TGTGCCAGCAGCTTATTGTCCACAGATACGCAGTATTTT
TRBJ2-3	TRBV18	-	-	CASSSVGDTQYF	TGTGCCAGCTCATCAGTGGGAGATACGCAGTATTTT
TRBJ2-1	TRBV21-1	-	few	CASSNSYNEQFF	TGTGCCAGCAGCAACTCCTACAATGAGCAGTTCTTC
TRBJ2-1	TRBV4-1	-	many	CASSQDSAATYNEQFF	TGCGCCAGCAGCCAAGATTCGGCAGCGACCTACAATGAGCAGTTCTTC
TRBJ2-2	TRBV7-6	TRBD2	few	CASSQRGGYTGELFF	TGTGCCAGCAGCCAACGGGGGGGCTACACCGGGGAGCTGTTTTTT
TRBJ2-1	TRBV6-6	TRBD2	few	CASSQSGGAYNEQFF	TGTGCCAGCAGCCAAAGCGGGGGAGCCTACAATGAGCAGTTCTTC
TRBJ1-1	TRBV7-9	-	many	CASTRAGQRNTEAFF	TGTGCCAGCACTCGGGCGGGCCAGAGGAACACTGAAGCTTTCTTT
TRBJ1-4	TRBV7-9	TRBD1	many	CASSKGQGAEKLFF	TGTGCCAGCAGCAAGGGACAGGGCGCCGAAAAACTGTTTTTT
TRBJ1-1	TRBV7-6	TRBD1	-	CASSLDQGATEAFF	TGTGCCAGCAGCTTAGATCAGGGGGCGACTGAAGCTTTCTTT
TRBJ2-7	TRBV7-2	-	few	CASSSGLPYEQYF	TGTGCCAGCAGCTCTGGACTACCCTACGAGCAGTACTTC
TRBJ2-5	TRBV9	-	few	CASSVGGPQETQYF	TGTGCCAGCAGCGTAGGAGGTCCTCAAGAGACCCAGTACTTC
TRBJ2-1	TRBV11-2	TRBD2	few	CASSLGTLAGGNEQFF	TGTGCCAGCAGCTTAGGTACTTTGGCGGGGGGTAATGAGCAGTTCTTC